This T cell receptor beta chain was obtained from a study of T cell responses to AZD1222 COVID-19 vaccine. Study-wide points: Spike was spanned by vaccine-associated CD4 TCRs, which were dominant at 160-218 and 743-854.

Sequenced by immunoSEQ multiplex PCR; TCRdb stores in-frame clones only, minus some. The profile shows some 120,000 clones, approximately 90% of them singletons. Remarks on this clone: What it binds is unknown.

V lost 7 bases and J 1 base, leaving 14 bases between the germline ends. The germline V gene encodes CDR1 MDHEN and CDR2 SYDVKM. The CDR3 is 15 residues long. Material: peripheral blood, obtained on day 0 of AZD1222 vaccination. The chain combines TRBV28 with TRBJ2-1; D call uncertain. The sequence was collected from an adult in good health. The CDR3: CASTHGGASYNEQFF. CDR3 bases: TGTGCCAGCACTCACGGTGGAGCATCCTACAATGAGCAGTTCTTC.